These 28 T cell receptor beta chains were sequenced from one sample in a study of T cells after posttransplantation cyclophosphamide (TCRdb year 2016). Libraries were constructed by the immunoSEQ multiplex PCR assay. TCRdb took this table from immuneACCESS and kept in-frame rearrangements with V and J called. Such tables lack part of the clones; where checked against another copy, unresolved V genes explain under half of the gap, and the rest is unexplained. For this sample, 10,000 to 15,000 clones appear and none is a singleton. 6% to 8% of the sample is held by the ten biggest clonotypes. The source material was PBMCs. The receptors shown here come from a woman aged 35 to 49 in good health, CMV-negative, and a related stem cell transplant donor.

This clone came up many times. CDR3 sequence reads: CASRDPLGHEQFF. Here the CDR3 DNA reads TGTGCCAGCAGGGACCCACTAGGACATGAGCAGTTCTTC. The V call is TRBV2, the J call TRBJ2-1; D may be TRBD2 (5 bases). The length of the CDR3 is 13 residues. Germline loops: CDR1 SNHLY, CDR2 FYNNEI. The V end was cut by 6 bases, the J end by 8 bases, with 14 bases between.

This clone was seen ten or more times. The chain has TRBV7-2 and TRBJ1-2; 9 bases are shared with TRBD1. CDR1 and CDR2 (germline): SGHTA, FQGNSA. Losses at the gene ends were 5 bases for V and 1 base for J; bases not matched to a gene: 5. The CDR3 covers 15 residues. The CDR3 is CASSPGQGDNYGYTF. In DNA form, the CDR3 reads TGTGCCAGCAGCCCGGGACAGGGAGATAACTATGGCTACACCTTC.

The sample holds many counts of this clone. The genes are TRBV7-3 and TRBJ2-4; 8 nucleotides match TRBD1. After removal of 6 bases from V and 0 bases from J, the junction contained 7 bases not matched to a gene. This CDR3 contains 16 residues. Germline CDR1 reads SGHTA; CDR2 reads FQGTGA. Here the CDR3 DNA reads TGTGCCAGCAGGTCTGGACAGGGTGAAGCCAAAAACATTCAGTACTTC. This encodes CASRSGQGEAKNIQYF.

This clone was recorded at least ten times. This chain connects TRBV5-1 to TRBJ2-7; 7 bases line up with TRBD1. J lost 6 bases, V lost 4 bases, and 16 bases had no gene match. The germline CDR1 and CDR2 sequences are SGHRS and YFSETQ. The length of the CDR3 is 16 residues. The DNA of the CDR3 is TGCGCCAGCAGCGTGAATGGGCAGGGGGTTTCGGGCGAGCAGTACTTC. Protein: CASSVNGQGVSGEQYF.

This clone was observed many times. This chain connects TRBV27 to TRBJ1-1; no clear D. CDR3 size: 14 residues. CDR1 is MNHEY, CDR2 SMNVEV, per germline (reference sequence). The germline V and J ends were trimmed by 3 bases and 4 bases, with 12 bases remaining between them. The CDR3 bases are TGTGCCAGCAGTTTTACGAACAGCGGCACTGAAGCTTTCTTT. It yields the protein CASSFTNSGTEAFF.

This clone was seen repeatedly, ten times or more. Written as DNA, the CDR3 is TGTGCCAGCAGAGGGGACAGCAACACTGAAGCTTTCTTT. Translation gives CASRGDSNTEAFF. The V call is TRBV12-3 or TRBV12-4, the J call TRBJ1-1, with 7 positions matching TRBD1. V dropped 6 bases and J dropped 2; count of bases not matched to a gene: 3. The CDR3 contains 13 residues.

This clone was seen repeatedly, ten times or more. This chain connects TRBV28 to TRBJ2-1; TRBD1 agrees at 11 bases. This CDR3 has 13 residues. Unmatched junction bases numbered 9, after V lost 6 bases and J lost 14 bases. Looked up from germline, CDR1 is MDHEN and CDR2 is SYDVKM. The CDR3 here is CASRGTGGGKEFF. The CDR3 DNA is TGTGCCAGCAGGGGGACAGGGGGGGGTAAAGAGTTCTTC.

This clone showed up many times. The rearrangement links TRBV2 to TRBJ2-7; tentative D call: TRBD1 (5 bases). Germline CDR1 reads SNHLY; CDR2 reads FYNNEI. The germline V and J ends were trimmed by 0 bases and 1 base, with 10 bases remaining between them. The CDR3 spans 15 residues. The CDR3 reads CASSEAQTGSYEQYF. The CDR3 region has the DNA TGTGCCAGCAGTGAAGCCCAAACAGGATCCTACGAGCAGTACTTC. The whole variable domain, remainder taken from reference TRBV2 and TRBJ2-7, is EPEVTQTPSHQVTQMGQEVILRCVPISNHLYFYWYRQILGQKVEFLVSFYNNEISEKSEIFDDQFSVERPDGSNFTLKIRSTKLEDSAMYFCASSEAQTGSYEQYFGPGTRLTVT.

This clone was counted ten times or more. The rearrangement uses TRBV6-5 and TRBJ1-6; D is perhaps TRBD1 (6 bases). The length of the CDR3 is 13 residues. Trimming shortened V by 10 bases and J by 10 bases, and 17 bases separated the two germline ends. Germline V CDR1 and CDR2: MNHEY, SVGAGI. This chain's CDR3 is CATNRGGESPLHF. The CDR3 DNA is TGTGCCACTAATAGAGGGGGTGAGTCACCCCTCCACTTT.

This clone was counted ten times or more. The V call is TRBV5-1, the J call TRBJ2-1, with a possible D match to TRBD2 (6 bases). The V gene's germline CDR1 is SGHRS and CDR2 YFSETQ. This CDR3 contains 14 residues. V dropped 0 bases and J dropped 7 bases, with 11 bases sitting between them. The DNA for the CDR3 is TGCGCCAGCAGCTTGGGGGGCGGGGCTAATGAGCAGTTCTTC. Its translation is CASSLGGGANEQFF.

This clone was counted a few times. The chain links TRBV7-3 to TRBJ2-3; D possibly corresponds to TRBD2 (6 bases). This CDR3 region has 15 residues. The germline gives CDR1 SGHTA, CDR2 FQGTGA. Trimming pared 4 bases from V and 5 bases from J, leaving 16 bases between. The CDR3 DNA reads TGTGCCAGCAGCTGGGTGGGAGGCAGCGGAGATACGCAGTATTTT. It translates to CASSWVGGSGDTQYF.

The chain is built from TRBV15 and TRBJ1-2; 10 bases map to TRBD1. J lost 8 bases, V lost 2 bases, and 11 bases had no gene match. Germline CDR1 is LNHNV and CDR2 is YYDKDF (reference sequence). The CDR3 length is 16 residues. In DNA form, the CDR3 reads TGTGCCACCAGCAGACCCCCGGGACAGGGGCTTCAGGGCTACACCTTC. Protein product: CATSRPPGQGLQGYTF.

At least ten counts were recorded for this clone. This sequence joins TRBV2 and TRBJ2-3; 7 bases map to TRBD2. V lost 6 bases to trimming and J lost 0 bases; unmatched junction nucleotides: 3. CDR1 SNHLY and CDR2 FYNNEI come from the germline V gene. The CDR3 has 14 amino acids. The chain's CDR3 is CASRGLVSTDTQYF. The CDR3 nucleotides are TGTGCCAGCAGAGGACTAGTGAGCACAGATACGCAGTATTTT.

This clone has ten or more counts. The J gene is TRBJ2-1, the V gene TRBV2; possibly TRBD1 for D (5 bases). The CDR3 has 12 residues. Between the trimmed V and J ends, which lost 5 bases and 8 bases, there was a span of 10 bases. Germline CDR1 reads SNHLY; CDR2 reads FYNNEI. CDR3 DNA: TGTGCCAGCAGTCGACAGCAATATGAGCAGTTCTTC. This translates into CASSRQQYEQFF. Supplemented by reference TRBV2 and TRBJ2-1, the full variable domain reads EPEVTQTPSHQVTQMGQEVILRCVPISNHLYFYWYRQILGQKVEFLVSFYNNEISEKSEIFDDQFSVERPDGSNFTLKIRSTKLEDSAMYFCASSRQQYEQFFGPGTRLTVL.

In its sample, this clone is medium-sized. CDR3 amino acids: CASRNYRDTQYF. The CDR3 DNA is TGCGCCAGCCGTAATTACAGAGATACGCAGTATTTT. The genes are TRBV5-1 and TRBJ2-3; D unclear. Germline CDR1 reads SGHRS; CDR2 reads YFSETQ. The CDR3 totals 12 residues. V was cut by 7 bases and J by 5 bases, with 11 bases left in between.

This clone was picked up many times. The chain uses TRBV27 and TRBJ2-5; D perhaps matches TRBD1 (5 bases). The CDR3 consists of 14 residues. Germline V CDR1 and CDR2: MNHEY, SMNVEV (reference sequence). V lost 6 bases and J lost 1, with 12 bases in between. CDR3 DNA: TGTGCCAGCAGACCCCTAGGGGTCCAAGAGACCCAGTACTTC. Residues: CASRPLGVQETQYF.

This clone appeared many times. The chain carries TRBV10-3 and TRBJ2-1; 11 bases are shared with TRBD1. Losses at the gene ends were 10 bases for V and 0 bases for J; bases not matched to a gene: 5. The CDR3 extends over 15 amino acids. Germline V gene data show CDR1 as ENHRY and CDR2 as SYGVKD. The CDR3 loop reads CATLGTGGSYNEQFF. The CDR3 DNA sequence: TGTGCCACTTTAGGGACAGGGGGCTCCTACAATGAGCAGTTCTTC.

This clone occurred many times. The rearrangement joins TRBV27 to TRBJ2-6; weak D call: TRBD1 (5 bases). Germline V gene lookup returns CDR1 MNHEY and CDR2 SMNVEV (reference sequence). V lost 5 bases, J lost 4 bases, and 12 bases lay in between. The CDR3 has 15 amino acids. For the CDR3, the DNA is TGTGCCAGCAGTCGCTCAGGGTCCGGGGCCAACGTCCTGACTTTC. Translation: CASSRSGSGANVLTF.

This clone was found many times. The chain joins TRBV4-1 to TRBJ1-5; 12 positions agree with TRBD1. With 1 base clipped from V and 7 bases from J, the junction kept 11 bases outside the gene matches. The germline CDR1 and CDR2 sequences are MGHRA and YSYEKL. This CDR3 has 18 amino acids. In nucleotides, the CDR3 is TGCGCCAGCAGCCAAGGGGGCATGGGACAGGGGGCTCGACAGCCCCAGCATTTT. It codes for CASSQGGMGQGARQPQHF.

There are many counts of this clone. V gene TRBV5-6 combines with J gene TRBJ2-5; 7 positions match TRBD2. Germline CDR1 and CDR2: SGHDT and YYEEEE. Trimming took 3 bases from V and 1 from J; bases not matched to a gene: 0. The CDR3 runs to 13 residues. The CDR3 spells CASSWTSQETQYF. CDR3 sequence (DNA): TGTGCCAGCAGCTGGACTAGCCAAGAGACCCAGTACTTC.

This clone was counted between two and nine times. The J gene is TRBJ1-1, the V gene TRBV18, with D maybe TRBD1 (5 bases). The CDR3 spans 15 residues. V gave up 0 bases and J gave up 1 base, with 9 bases separating them. Germline CDR1 reads KGHSH; CDR2 reads LQKENI. The DNA of the CDR3 is TGTGCCAGCTCACCACCGTTCAGGGCGAACACTGAAGCTTTCTTT. It translates to CASSPPFRANTEAFF. Filled out from reference TRBV18 and TRBJ1-1, the complete variable domain reads NAGVMQNPRHLVRRRGQEARLRCSPMKGHSHVYWYRQLPEEGLKFMVYLQKENIIDESGMPKERFSAEFPKEGPSILRIQQVVRGDSAAYFCASSPPFRANTEAFFGQGTRLTVV.

In this sample, this clone turned up a few times. The rearrangement joins TRBV24-1 to TRBJ2-3, with D perhaps being TRBD1 or TRBD2 (5 bases each). This CDR3 region has 14 residues. The germline V gene has CDR1 KGHDR and CDR2 SFDVKD. Trimming left V 7 bases short and J 4 bases short, with 14 bases between. The CDR3 here is CATRDIRGADTQYF. The CDR3 DNA follows: TGTGCCACCAGGGATATTAGAGGGGCAGATACGCAGTATTTT.

The table lists this clone with many counts. J is TRBJ1-1 and V is TRBV12-3 or TRBV12-4, with 7 nucleotides matching TRBD1. This CDR3 is 16 amino acids long. The V segment lost 1 base and the J segment 6 bases; nucleotides outside the gene matches: 11. CDR3 sequence: CASSLGGRGGVAEAFF. CDR3 bases: TGTGCCAGCAGTTTAGGCGGTCGAGGGGGCGTCGCTGAAGCTTTCTTT.

By share, this clone ranks as medium-sized. This chain connects TRBV10-3 to TRBJ2-1, with TRBD2 matching 12 bases. Unmatched junction bases numbered 8, after V lost 6 bases and J lost 8 bases. CDR3 length: 15 residues. From germline, CDR1 is ENHRY and CDR2 SYGVKD. CDR3 nucleotide sequence: TGTGCCATCAGGATACTAGCGGGAGGTTCGGATGAGCAGTTCTTC. It specifies CAIRILAGGSDEQFF.

This clone was observed at least ten times. The gene calls are TRBV30 and TRBJ2-1; 9 bases are a match to TRBD1. The V segment lost 2 bases and the J segment 7 bases; nucleotides outside the gene matches: 6. Germline CDR1 reads GTSNPN; CDR2 reads SVGIG (reference sequence). This CDR3 spans 14 amino acids. The CDR3 loop is CAWSRGQGGNEQFF. The DNA for the CDR3 is TGTGCCTGGAGTCGGGGACAGGGCGGTAATGAGCAGTTCTTC.

About this clone itself: A read error may be the cause here, since a much bigger clone is one base away. Additional DNA sequences in this sample encode the identical CDR3. The V and J genes are TRBV12-3 or TRBV12-4 and TRBJ2-3, with TRBD2 identical over 8 bases. Unmatched junction bases numbered 7, after V lost 6 bases and J lost 2 bases. The CDR3 is 15 amino acids. CDR3 protein: CASRTGGGHTDTQYF. The CDR3 nucleotides are TGTGCCAGCAGAACGGGCGGGGGGCACACAGATACGCAGTATTTT.

This clone showed up many times. V gene TRBV5-1 combines with J gene TRBJ2-1; TRBD2 matches at 7 bases. The germline V gene has CDR1 SGHRS and CDR2 YFSETQ. The junction had 7 bases not matched to a gene; V was cut back by 1 base and J by 6 bases. The CDR3 contains 15 residues. The CDR3 region has the DNA TGCGCCAGCAGCTTGTGGTCTAGCGGACCCAATGAGCAGTTCTTC. Translated: CASSLWSSGPNEQFF.

This clone came up many times. V and J are TRBV5-1 and TRBJ1-6, with D tentatively TRBD1 (6 bases). This CDR3 is built from 18 residues. V lost 0 bases, J lost 0 bases, and 13 bases lay in between. Germline CDR1 reads SGHRS; CDR2 reads YFSETQ. The CDR3 DNA is TGCGCCAGCAGCTTGGTAGGGACATCTAGCTCCTATAATTCACCCCTCCACTTT. Amino acids: CASSLVGTSSSYNSPLHF.